This entry lists 8 T cell receptor beta chains sequenced from one sample in a study of Graves' ophthalmopathy and Graves' hyperthyroidism. TCR beta CDR3 regions were amplified from RNA transcripts. HTBI-primed first-round RT-PCR preceded second-round multiplex PCR. TCRdb passed the multiplex PCR reads through MiXCR, listing each CDR3 protein once. The sample consists of around 1,000,000 distinct CDR3 sequences, 35% to 45% of them appearing once. Sequences were obtained from peripheral blood or thyroid tissue (not recorded which). The receptors stem from an adult man with Graves' hyperthyroidism.

The chain employs TRBV5-1 and TRBJ1-1, with D uncertain. The CDR3 is 15 residues long. CDR1 and CDR2 (germline): SGHRS, YFSETQ. V gave up 7 bases and J gave up 4 bases, with 20 bases separating them. CDR3 sequence reads: CASSNQLDGRTEAFF. The CDR3 coding sequence is TGCGCCAGCTCTAACCAATTGGACGGCCGCACTGAAGCTTTCTTT.

Note on this clonotype: Since no conserved phenylalanine or tryptophan closes the CDR3, a read error is the likely cause. Because the CDR3's place on the DNA is in doubt, the DNA is left out and the CDR3 is given as listed by TCRdb. The V gene is TRBV11-2, the J gene TRBJ2-7. The CDR3 comprises 8 residues, both ends counted. Germline V lookup: CDR1 SGHAT, CDR2 FQNNGV. The CDR3 sequence is CASSLVGS.

This chain links TRBV19 with TRBJ1-3; D not resolved. Germline lookup yields CDR1 LNHDA and CDR2 SQIVND (reference sequence). The CDR3 loop spans 14 amino acids. V shed 8 bases and J shed 0 bases, with 11 bases lying between them. CDR3 loop: CASFQDYSGNTIYF. In DNA form, the CDR3 reads TGTGCCAGTTTTCAGGACTACTCTGGAAACACCATATATTTT.

V is TRBV5-1 and J is TRBJ2-5; the D gene could be TRBD1 or TRBD2 (5 bases each). The end of the DNA is better explained by TRBJ2-1, so the J call may be wrong. This CDR3 is built from 15 residues. The germline gives CDR1 SGHRS, CDR2 YFSETQ. The CDR3 region is CASSLVRSGTNEQFF. DNA of the CDR3: TGCGCCAGCAGCTTGGTCCGATCAGGGACCAATGAGCAGTTCTTC.

For this clonotype: A much larger clonotype is one base distant, so this may be a read error. This chain links TRBV12-3 or TRBV12-4 with TRBJ1-3; D gene unclear. Trimming cost V 3 bases and J 1 base, with 7 bases left between them. The length of the CDR3 is 14 residues. This chain's CDR3 is CASSFGKSGNTIYF. The CDR3 DNA reads TGTGCCAGCAGTTTTGGCAAGTCTGGAAACACCATATATTTT.

This clonotype has at least ten counts. Here the CDR3 DNA reads TGTGCCAGCAGCTTAGCCCTAGCGGGAGGGCCGAAGACCCAGTACTTC. It encodes CASSLALAGGPKTQYF. The rearrangement uses TRBV7-2 and TRBJ2-5; 12 bases are a match to TRBD2. Per the germline V gene, CDR1 is SGHTA and CDR2 is FQGNSA. This CDR3 comprises 16 residues. The V and J ends lost 0 bases and 6 bases, in that order; junction bases with no gene match: 5.

Concerning this clonotype: With a much larger clone just one base away, this may be a read error. The rearrangement links TRBV7-9 to TRBJ2-5; TRBD2 is a possible D gene (5 bases). From germline, CDR1 is SEHNR and CDR2 FQNEAQ (reference sequence). The V end was cut by 6 bases, the J end by 5 bases, with 13 bases between. The CDR3 totals 13 residues. CDR3 in amino acids: CASRGGLSETQYF. In nucleotides, the CDR3 is TGTGCCAGCAGAGGAGGACTCTCGGAGACCCAGTACTTC.

The chain combines TRBV5-1 with TRBJ1-3; maybe TRBD1 (6 bases). From germline, CDR1 is SGHRS and CDR2 YFSETQ. CDR3 size: 16 residues. Trimming stripped 0 bases from V and 4 bases from J, with 14 bases between. The CDR3 protein is CASSLGTALLGNTIYF. The CDR3 DNA sequence: TGCGCCAGCAGCTTGGGGACAGCCCTCCTAGGAAACACCATATATTTT.